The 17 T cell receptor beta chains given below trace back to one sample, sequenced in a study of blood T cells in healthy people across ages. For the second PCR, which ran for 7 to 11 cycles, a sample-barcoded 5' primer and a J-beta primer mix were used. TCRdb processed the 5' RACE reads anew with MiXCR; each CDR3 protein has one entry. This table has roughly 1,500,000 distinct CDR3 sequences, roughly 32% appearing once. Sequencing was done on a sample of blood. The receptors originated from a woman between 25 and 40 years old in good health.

CDR3 nucleotide sequence: TGTGCCAGCAGTTACTCGAACAGGTGGCAGAAAGCTTTCTTT. The encoded protein is CASSYSNRWQKAFF. This rearrangement joins TRBV6-5 to TRBJ1-1, with D possibly TRBD1 on 5 matching bases. From germline, CDR1 is MNHEY and CDR2 SVGAGI. CDR3 length: 14 amino acids. V lost 0 bases and J 9 bases, leaving 14 bases between the germline ends.

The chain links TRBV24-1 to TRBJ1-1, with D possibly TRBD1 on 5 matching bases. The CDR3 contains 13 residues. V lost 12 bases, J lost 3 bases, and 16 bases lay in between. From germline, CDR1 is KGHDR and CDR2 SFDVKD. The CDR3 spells CACTDTGYTEAFF. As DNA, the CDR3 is TGTGCCTGTACGGACACCGGGTACACTGAAGCTTTCTTT.

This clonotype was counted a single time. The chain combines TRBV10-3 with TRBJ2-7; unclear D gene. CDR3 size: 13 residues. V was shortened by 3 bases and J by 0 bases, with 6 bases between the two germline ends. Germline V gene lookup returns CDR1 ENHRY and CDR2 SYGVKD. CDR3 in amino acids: CAISDKDSYEQYF. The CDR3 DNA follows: TGTGCCATCAGTGACAAAGACTCCTACGAGCAGTACTTC.

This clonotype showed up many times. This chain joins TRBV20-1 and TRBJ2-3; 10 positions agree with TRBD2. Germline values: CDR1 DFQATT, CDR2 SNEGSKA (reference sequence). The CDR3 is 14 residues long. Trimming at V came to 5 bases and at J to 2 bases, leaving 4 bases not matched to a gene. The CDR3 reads CSAPSGRVTDTQYF. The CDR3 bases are TGCAGTGCTCCGAGCGGGAGGGTCACAGATACGCAGTATTTT.

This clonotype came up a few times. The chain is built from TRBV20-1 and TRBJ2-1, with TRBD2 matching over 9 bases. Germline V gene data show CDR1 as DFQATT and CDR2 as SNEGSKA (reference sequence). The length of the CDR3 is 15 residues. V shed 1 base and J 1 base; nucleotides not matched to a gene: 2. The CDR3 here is CSARGLAGSYNEQFF. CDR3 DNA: TGCAGTGCTAGAGGCCTAGCGGGGTCCTACAATGAGCAGTTCTTC.

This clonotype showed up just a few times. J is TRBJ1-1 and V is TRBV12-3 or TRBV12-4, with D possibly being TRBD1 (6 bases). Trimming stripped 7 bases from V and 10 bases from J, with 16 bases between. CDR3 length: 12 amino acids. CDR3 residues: CASNVPIGGAFF. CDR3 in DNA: TGTGCCAGCAACGTCCCGATAGGGGGAGCTTTCTTT.

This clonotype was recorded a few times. CDR3: CASSLTLAGSPHNEQFF. The CDR3 bases are TGCGCCAGCAGCTTGACTTTGGCGGGATCCCCCCACAATGAGCAGTTCTTC. The chain joins TRBV5-1 to TRBJ2-1, with a possible D match to TRBD2 (6 bases). V was shortened by 1 base and J by 5 bases, with 19 bases between the two germline ends. The germline V gene has CDR1 SGHRS and CDR2 YFSETQ. The CDR3 runs to 17 residues.

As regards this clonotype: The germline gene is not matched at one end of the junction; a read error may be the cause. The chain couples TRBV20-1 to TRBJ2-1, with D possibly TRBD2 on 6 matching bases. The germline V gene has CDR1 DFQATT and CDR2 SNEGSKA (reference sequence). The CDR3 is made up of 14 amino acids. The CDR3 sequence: CSASAGPSYNEQFF. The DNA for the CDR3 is TGCAGCGCTAGCGCGGGGCCCTCCTACAATGAGCAGTTCTTC.

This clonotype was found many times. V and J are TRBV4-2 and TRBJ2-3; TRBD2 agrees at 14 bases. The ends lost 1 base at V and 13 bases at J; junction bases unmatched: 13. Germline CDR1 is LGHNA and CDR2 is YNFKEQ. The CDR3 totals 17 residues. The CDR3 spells CASSQVPGLAGEGQKYF. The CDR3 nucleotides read TGTGCCAGCAGCCAAGTACCGGGACTAGCGGGGGAAGGGCAAAAGTATTTT.

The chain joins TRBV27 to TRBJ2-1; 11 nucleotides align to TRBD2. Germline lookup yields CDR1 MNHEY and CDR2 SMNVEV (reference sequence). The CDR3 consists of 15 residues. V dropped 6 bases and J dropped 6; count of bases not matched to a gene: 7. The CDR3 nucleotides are TGTGCCAGCAGATCCTCCGGGACTAGCGGCAATGAGCAGTTCTTC. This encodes CASRSSGTSGNEQFF.

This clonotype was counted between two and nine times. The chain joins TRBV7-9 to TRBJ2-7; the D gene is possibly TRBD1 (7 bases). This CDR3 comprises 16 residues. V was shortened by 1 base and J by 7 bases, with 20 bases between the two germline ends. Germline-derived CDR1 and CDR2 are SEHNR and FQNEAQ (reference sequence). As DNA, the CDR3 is TGTGCCAGCAGCTTAGGTTTTGCAGGGGGGCCTGAGGAGCAGTACTTC. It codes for CASSLGFAGGPEEQYF.

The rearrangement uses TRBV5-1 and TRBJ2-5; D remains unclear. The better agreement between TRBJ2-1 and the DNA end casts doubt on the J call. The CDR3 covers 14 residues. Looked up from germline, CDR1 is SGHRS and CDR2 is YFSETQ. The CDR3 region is CASSPNSEQETQFF. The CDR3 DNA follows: TGCGCCAGCAGCCCAAACAGTGAGCAAGAGACCCAGTTCTTC.

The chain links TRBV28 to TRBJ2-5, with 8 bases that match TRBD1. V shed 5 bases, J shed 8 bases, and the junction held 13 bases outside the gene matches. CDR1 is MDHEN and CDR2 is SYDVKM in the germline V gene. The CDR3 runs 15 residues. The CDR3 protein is CASSPRDRGGRTQYF. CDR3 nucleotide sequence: TGTGCCAGCAGTCCCAGAGACAGGGGAGGTAGAACCCAGTACTTC. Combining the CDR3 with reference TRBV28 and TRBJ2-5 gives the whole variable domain DVKVTQSSRYLVKRTGEKVFLECVQDMDHENMFWYRQDPGLGLRLIYFSYDVKMKEKGDIPEGYSVSREKKERFSLILESASTNQTSMYLCASSPRDRGGRTQYFGPGTRLLVL.

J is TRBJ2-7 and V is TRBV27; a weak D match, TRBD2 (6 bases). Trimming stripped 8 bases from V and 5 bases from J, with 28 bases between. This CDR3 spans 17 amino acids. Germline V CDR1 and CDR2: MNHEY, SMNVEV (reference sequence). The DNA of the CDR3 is TGTGCCAGCTGGAGGGGTATCGGGTACCGGGGTCCCAACGAGCAGTACTTC. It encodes CASWRGIGYRGPNEQYF.

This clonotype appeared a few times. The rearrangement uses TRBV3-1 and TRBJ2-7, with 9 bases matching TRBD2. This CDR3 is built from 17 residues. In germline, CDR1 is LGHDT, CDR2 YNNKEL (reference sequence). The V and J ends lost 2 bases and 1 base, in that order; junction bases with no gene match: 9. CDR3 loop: CASSQRRATSGSYEQYF. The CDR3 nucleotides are TGTGCCAGCAGCCAACGGAGAGCGACTAGCGGATCCTACGAGCAGTACTTC.

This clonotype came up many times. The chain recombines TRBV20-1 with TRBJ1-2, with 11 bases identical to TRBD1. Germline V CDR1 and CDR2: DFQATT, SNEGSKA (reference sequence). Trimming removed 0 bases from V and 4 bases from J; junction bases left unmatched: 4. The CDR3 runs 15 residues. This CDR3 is CSARDAGTGGYGYTF. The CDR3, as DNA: TGCAGTGCTAGAGACGCCGGGACAGGGGGCTATGGCTACACCTTC.

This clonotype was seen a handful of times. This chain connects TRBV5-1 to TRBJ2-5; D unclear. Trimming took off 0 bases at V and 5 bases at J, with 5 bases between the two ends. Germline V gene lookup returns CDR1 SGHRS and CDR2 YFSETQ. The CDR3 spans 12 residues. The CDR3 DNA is TGCGCCAGCAGCTTGGCCTATGAGACCCAGTACTTC. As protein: CASSLAYETQYF.